Sequencing of this TCR beta chain was carried out in a study of human T cells and chemical hapten exposure. In this sample, this clonotype turned up a few times. Unique molecular identifiers were linked by the library to individual cDNA molecules. MiXCR was run by TCRdb on the RACE reads, yielding one entry per CDR3 protein. Among about 120,000 distinct CDR3 sequences, approximately 11% were seen once, and the ten largest hold more than 2%. With 2 bases removed from V and 2 bases from J, the gap between germline ends came to 9 bases. The V gene's germline CDR1 is SGHTA and CDR2 FQGNSA. This CDR3 comprises 14 residues. As to time point: patch test 3, about 24 weeks after DPC sensitization. Treatment of the sample: therapeutic diphenylcyclopropenone sensitization with weekly scalp DPC.

This specimen was whole blood, taken in connection with sensitization to the hapten diphenylcyclopropenone (DPC). The origin of this receptor is a woman aged 50 to 60 with alopecia areata. Some clones in this sample may be carry-over from other donors' samples. The chain employs TRBV7-2 and TRBJ1-2; D uncertain. The CDR3 spells CASSLTAANYGYTF. DNA of the CDR3: TGTGCCAGCAGCTTAACCGCAGCAAACTATGGCTACACCTTC.